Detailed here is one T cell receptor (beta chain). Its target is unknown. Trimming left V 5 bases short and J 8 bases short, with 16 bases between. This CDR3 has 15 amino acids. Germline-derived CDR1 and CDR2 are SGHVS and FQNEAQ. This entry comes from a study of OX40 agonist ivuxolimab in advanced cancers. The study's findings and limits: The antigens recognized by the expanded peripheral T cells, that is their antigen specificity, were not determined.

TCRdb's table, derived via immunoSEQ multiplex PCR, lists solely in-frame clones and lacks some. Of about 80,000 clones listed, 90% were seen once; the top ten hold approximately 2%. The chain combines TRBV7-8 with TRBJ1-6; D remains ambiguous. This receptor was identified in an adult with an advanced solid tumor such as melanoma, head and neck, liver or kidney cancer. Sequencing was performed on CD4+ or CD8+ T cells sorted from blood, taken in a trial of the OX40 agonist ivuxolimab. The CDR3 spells CASSPRGHSDSPLHF. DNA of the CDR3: TGTGCCAGCAGCCCCCGTGGGCATTCAGATTCACCCCTCCACTTT.